The 32 T cell receptor beta chains presented below share a single source sample, sequenced in a study of T cell responses to AZD1222 COVID-19 vaccine. Repertoires were generated with immunoSEQ multiplex PCR, while TCRdb's copy carries only in-frame clones and drops some. The table lists 130,000 or so clones, more than 80% of them singletons. The source was peripheral blood, collected 28 days after the second dose of the MenACWY control vaccine. The receptors stem from an adult who received the MenACWY meningococcal vaccine as a control.

V usage is TRBV12-3 or TRBV12-4 and J usage is TRBJ2-6; no definite D call. V gave up 3 bases and J gave up 1 base, with 1 base separating them. The CDR3 contains 13 residues. CDR3 nucleotides: TGTGCCAGCAGTTTTTCTGGGGCCAACGTCCTGACTTTC. Protein: CASSFSGANVLTF.

CDR3 nucleotide sequence: TGTGCCGGGAGAAGGGACCGAGGTGGAAACACCATATATTTT. Encoded protein: CAGRRDRGGNTIYF. The J gene is TRBJ1-3, the V gene TRBV7-9; perhaps TRBD1 as D (5 bases). Germline assignment: CDR1 SEHNR and CDR2 FQNEAQ (reference sequence). This CDR3 has 14 amino acids. V lost 11 bases to trimming and J lost 3 bases, with 17 bases between them.

Note on this clone: One end of the junction varies from germline; a read error may be responsible. The chain combines TRBV6-1 with TRBJ2-3; D uncertain. This CDR3 spans 16 amino acids. Germline-derived CDR1 and CDR2 are MNHNS and SASEGT. The CDR3 nucleotides are TGTGCCAGCAGTGAAGTATTAGGACCCGGTAGGAGCGTTCCGTTTTTT. Its protein is CASSEVLGPGRSVPFF.

This clone was counted a single time. This chain joins TRBV5-1 and TRBJ2-1; D remains unclear. CDR1 is SGHRS and CDR2 is YFSETQ in the germline V gene. The CDR3 covers 12 residues. The V gene lost 0 bases and the J gene lost 7 bases, with 5 bases spanning the gap. CDR3 amino acids: CASSLVSNEQFF. In DNA form, the CDR3 reads TGCGCCAGCAGCTTGGTTTCGAATGAGCAGTTCTTC.

The chain recombines TRBV7-6 with TRBJ1-2, with D maybe TRBD1 (6 bases). The V gene lost 1 base and the J gene lost 7 bases, with 16 bases spanning the gap. CDR1 and CDR2 from the germline V gene are SGHVS and FNYEAQ. This CDR3 region has 15 residues. DNA for the CDR3: TGTGCCAGCAGCTTAGATGATGCGGGGGGCTCTGGCTACACCTTC. Its translation: CASSLDDAGGSGYTF.

Written as DNA, the CDR3 is TGTGCCAGCAGCTTAAATAGCTACAATGAGCAGTTCTTC. This sequence encodes CASSLNSYNEQFF. This chain uses TRBV7-3 with TRBJ2-1; D gene unclear. The CDR3 sequence is 13 residues long. Germline assignment: CDR1 SGHTA and CDR2 FQGTGA. Trimming removed 1 base from V and 3 bases from J, with 4 bases in between.

The chain employs TRBV24-1 and TRBJ2-1; possible D gene TRBD1, 8 bases. Germline V gene lookup returns CDR1 KGHDR and CDR2 SFDVKD. The CDR3 has 15 amino acids. V was cut by 8 bases and J by 0 bases, with 13 bases left in between. This chain's CDR3 is CATNHRGGSYNEQFF. The CDR3 DNA follows: TGTGCCACCAACCACAGGGGGGGCTCCTACAATGAGCAGTTCTTC.

This clone appeared once. The chain is built from TRBV6-5 and TRBJ1-6; D is perhaps TRBD1 (5 bases). The V and J ends lost 6 bases and 5 bases respectively, with 14 bases between them. The germline V gene has CDR1 MNHEY and CDR2 SVGAGI. This CDR3 has 15 residues. CDR3 bases: TGTGCCAGCAGAGGCTCCGGGGGGAATAATTCACCCCTCCACTTT. The encoded protein is CASRGSGGNNSPLHF.

The rearrangement joins TRBV11-2 to TRBJ2-1; 8 nucleotides match TRBD1. The CDR3 covers 16 residues. Germline V gene data show CDR1 as SGHAT and CDR2 as FQNNGV. V was pared by 1 base and J by 3 bases, with 5 bases of the junction left unmatched. Here the CDR3 reads CASSLGIGTGYNEQFF. CDR3 coding DNA: TGTGCCAGCAGCTTAGGGATCGGGACAGGCTACAATGAGCAGTTCTTC.

The chain carries TRBV7-2 and TRBJ1-3; the D gene is possibly TRBD1 (5 bases). This CDR3 has 17 residues. Trimming stripped 0 bases from V and 0 bases from J, with 12 bases between. Germline CDR1 and CDR2: SGHTA and FQGNSA. CDR3 nucleotide sequence: TGTGCCAGCAGCTTAGCCGGGACCCCTAACTCTGGAAACACCATATATTTT. Translation gives CASSLAGTPNSGNTIYF.

In this sample, this clone turned up once. The CDR3 sequence is CATSDVGAGTAQYF. The CDR3 nucleotides read TGTGCCACCAGTGATGTTGGGGCGGGCACGGCCCAGTACTTC. The gene calls are TRBV24-1 and TRBJ2-5; either TRBD1 or TRBD2 may supply D (5 bases each). CDR1 KGHDR and CDR2 SFDVKD come from the germline V gene. The CDR3 consists of 14 residues. V lost 3 bases to trimming and J lost 9 bases, with 16 bases between them.

The chain has TRBV7-2 and TRBJ1-3; D call uncertain. This CDR3 is built from 14 residues. V was pared by 2 bases and J by 0 bases, with 5 bases between. Germline values: CDR1 SGHTA, CDR2 FQGNSA. CDR3 amino acids: CASSLPSSGNTIYF. The CDR3 DNA follows: TGTGCCAGCAGCTTACCCAGCTCTGGAAACACCATATATTTT.

This chain connects TRBV6-2 or TRBV6-3 to TRBJ1-5, with a possible D match to TRBD1 (5 bases). CDR3 length: 14 residues. The germline gives CDR1 MNHEY, CDR2 SVGEGT. The V and J ends lost 3 bases and 1 base respectively, with 7 bases between them. The CDR3 DNA follows: TGTGCCAGCAGTTATGCAGGGAGCAATCAGCCCCAGCATTTT. It is translated as CASSYAGSNQPQHF.

The chain carries TRBV24-1 and TRBJ2-7, with D hard to call. V gave up 3 bases and J gave up 0 bases, with 11 bases separating them. Per the germline V gene, CDR1 is KGHDR and CDR2 is SFDVKD. This CDR3 spans 15 amino acids. The CDR3 here is CATSDAAGPSYEQYF. The CDR3 bases are TGTGCCACCAGTGATGCGGCCGGGCCCTCCTACGAGCAGTACTTC.

The chain links TRBV7-9 to TRBJ2-7; 8 bases line up with TRBD1. Germline loops: CDR1 SEHNR, CDR2 FQNEAQ (reference sequence). J gave up 1 base and V 3 bases, and 8 bases lay outside the gene matches. This CDR3 is built from 16 residues. The CDR3 region has the DNA TGTGCCAGCAGCTTCCTGGGACAGGACATTTCCTACGAGCAGTACGTC. This translates into CASSFLGQDISYEQYV.

The CDR3 region has the DNA TGTGCCAGCAGCCAAGGCGGGACGTTGGATGAAAAACTGTTTTTT. It codes for CASSQGGTLDEKLFF. The V call is TRBV3-1 (or the pseudogene TRBV3-2), the J call TRBJ1-4; possible D gene TRBD1, 5 bases. This CDR3 has 15 amino acids. Trimming pared 1 base from V and 6 bases from J, leaving 12 bases between. Germline lookup yields CDR1 LGHDT and CDR2 YNNKEL (reference sequence).

The chain has TRBV12-3 or TRBV12-4 and TRBJ1-6, with D unclear. The CDR3 has 13 amino acids. The V end was cut by 6 bases, the J end by 7 bases, with 10 bases between. This CDR3 is CASRGDQNSPLHF. DNA of the CDR3: TGTGCCAGCAGGGGAGATCAGAATTCACCCCTCCACTTT.

The V gene is TRBV7-2, the J gene TRBJ2-3, with 14 bases identical to TRBD2. With V trimmed by 6 bases and J by 3 bases, 8 bases remained unmatched. The V gene's germline CDR1 is SGHTA and CDR2 FQGNSA. The length of the CDR3 is 17 residues. DNA for the CDR3: TGTGCCAGCAGTTCGGGACTAGCGGGAGTGAGAACAGATACGCAGTATTTT. Protein sequence: CASSSGLAGVRTDTQYF. The complete variable domain, with remaining parts taken from reference TRBV7-2 and TRBJ2-3, reads GAGVSQSPSNKVTEKGKDVELRCDPISGHTALYWYRQSLGQGLEFLIYFQGNSAPDKSGLPSDRFSAERTGGSVSTLTIQRTQQEDSAVYLCASSSGLAGVRTDTQYFGPGTRLTVL.

J is TRBJ2-2 and V is TRBV19; 15 positions match TRBD2. The V gene end was trimmed by 6 bases and the J gene end by 4 bases; junction bases not matched to a gene: 9. The CDR3 sequence is 18 residues long. In germline, CDR1 is LNHDA, CDR2 SQIVND (reference sequence). The chain's CDR3 is CASRGQWGLAGGTGELFF. The CDR3 coding sequence is TGTGCCAGTAGAGGACAGTGGGGACTAGCGGGGGGCACCGGGGAGCTGTTTTTT.

The V gene is TRBV14, the J gene TRBJ2-1; possible D gene TRBD1, 6 bases. The V end was cut by 10 bases, the J end by 2 bases, with 12 bases between. Germline CDR1 is SGHDN and CDR2 is FVKESK. CDR3 size: 13 residues. The CDR3 region has the DNA TGTGCCACCCAGGACAGAACCTACAATGAGCAGTTCTTC. Translation: CATQDRTYNEQFF.

The chain carries TRBV2 and TRBJ2-3, with 11 bases lining up with TRBD2. This CDR3 has 16 residues. The germline CDR1 and CDR2 sequences are SNHLY and FYNNEI. The CDR3 bases are TGTGGGGACTTGGCTAGCGGGAGGCATGGAGCAGATACGCAGTATTTT. The encoded protein is CGDLASGRHGADTQYF.

This chain links TRBV19 with TRBJ1-6, with D unresolved. The CDR3 totals 13 residues. V dropped 6 bases and J dropped 10 bases, with 13 bases sitting between them. The germline gives CDR1 LNHDA, CDR2 SQIVND (reference sequence). CDR3 DNA: TGTGCCAGTAGCCCCGGGCCGGGGTCACCCCTCCACTTT. Its protein product is CASSPGPGSPLHF.

The CDR3 DNA reads TGTGCCAGCAGCTTAGTAGGAACCTACGAGCAGTACTTC. Encoded protein: CASSLVGTYEQYF. The gene calls are TRBV7-2 and TRBJ2-7, with D unclear. This CDR3 comprises 13 residues. Germline loops: CDR1 SGHTA, CDR2 FQGNSA. V was clipped by 1 base and J by 2 bases, with 6 bases between them.

The chain recombines TRBV2 with TRBJ2-7; 7 positions agree with TRBD1. CDR1 and CDR2 (germline): SNHLY, FYNNEI. After removal of 6 bases from V and 6 bases from J, the junction contained 20 bases not matched to a gene. The CDR3 is 17 amino acids. The CDR3 sequence is CASSLTGYLTFAGEQYF. The CDR3 DNA sequence: TGTGCCAGCAGCTTGACAGGGTATTTGACCTTTGCAGGCGAGCAGTACTTC.

The gene calls are TRBV28 and TRBJ1-1; D perhaps matches TRBD1 (6 bases). The V and J ends lost 6 bases and 12 bases respectively, with 17 bases between them. CDR3 length equals 12 residues. Germline V gives CDR1 MDHEN, CDR2 SYDVKM. The CDR3 DNA sequence: TGTGCCAGCAGCCCGCGAACAGGGCGGACTTTCTTT. Its translation: CASSPRTGRTFF.

V is TRBV15 and J is TRBJ1-5, with a possible D match to TRBD1 (6 bases). With 4 bases removed from V and 3 bases from J, the gap between germline ends came to 16 bases. CDR1 and CDR2 (germline): LNHNV, YYDKDF (reference sequence). The CDR3 extends over 16 amino acids. CDR3 in amino acids: CATSTRGRGFNQPQHF. The CDR3 DNA reads TGTGCCACCAGCACACGGGGAAGGGGGTTCAATCAGCCCCAGCATTTT.

This clone has more than one count but fewer than ten. The J gene is TRBJ2-7, the V gene TRBV28, with D unclear. V dropped 6 bases and J dropped 2 bases, with 8 bases sitting between them. This CDR3 is 12 amino acids long. Germline V gene sequence: CDR1 MDHEN, CDR2 SYDVKM. The CDR3 here is CASSTDPYEQYF. Here the CDR3 DNA reads TGTGCCAGCAGCACAGACCCCTACGAGCAGTACTTC.

The chain has TRBV2 and TRBJ2-5, with 7 bases aligning to TRBD1. This CDR3 has 15 amino acids. Germline V CDR1 and CDR2: SNHLY, FYNNEI. V lost 3 bases to trimming and J lost 1 base; unmatched junction nucleotides: 5. The CDR3 DNA reads as TGTGCCAGCAGTGAGAGGGGGCCGGGCCAAGAGACCCAGTACTTC. Its protein product is CASSERGPGQETQYF.

This chain joins TRBV13 and TRBJ1-2; 7 bases line up with TRBD1. V lost 5 bases to trimming and J lost 0 bases; unmatched junction nucleotides: 6. The CDR3 is 15 amino acids. Germline lookup yields CDR1 PRHDT and CDR2 FYEKMQ (reference sequence). The CDR3: CASSLDRETNYGYTF. CDR3 DNA: TGTGCCAGCAGCCTCGACAGGGAAACTAACTATGGCTACACCTTC. Full variable domain (outside the CDR3, taken from reference TRBV13 and TRBJ1-2): AAGVIQSPRHLIKEKRETATLKCYPIPRHDTVYWYQQGPGQDPQFLISFYEKMQSDKGSIPDRFSAQQFSDYHSELNMSSLELGDSALYFCASSLDRETNYGYTFGSGTRLTVV.

CDR3 protein: CAISESRELTYNEQFF. CDR3 nucleotides: TGTGCCATCAGTGAGTCACGGGAGTTAACCTACAATGAGCAGTTCTTC. V and J are TRBV10-3 and TRBJ2-1; possibly TRBD2 for D (6 bases). This CDR3 spans 16 amino acids. CDR1 is ENHRY and CDR2 is SYGVKD in the germline V gene. Trimming stripped 0 bases from V and 2 bases from J, with 11 bases between.

V usage is TRBV19 and J usage is TRBJ2-1; 7 bases are shared with TRBD1. Germline V CDR1 and CDR2: LNHDA, SQIVND (reference sequence). This CDR3 is 15 amino acids long. The ends lost 4 bases at V and 3 bases at J; junction bases unmatched: 6. CDR3 DNA: TGTGCCAGTAGTACCCTGAGACAGGGCTACAATGAGCAGTTCTTC. Encoded protein: CASSTLRQGYNEQFF.

This sequence joins TRBV3-1 (or the pseudogene TRBV3-2) and TRBJ2-1, with 7 bases fitting TRBD2. CDR1 is LGHDT and CDR2 is YNNKEL in the germline V gene (reference sequence). The V segment lost 5 bases and the J segment 3 bases; nucleotides outside the gene matches: 7. This CDR3 region has 15 residues. The CDR3 DNA is TGTGCCAGCAGCGTACCCGGGACTAACTACAATGAGCAGTTCTTC. This encodes CASSVPGTNYNEQFF.